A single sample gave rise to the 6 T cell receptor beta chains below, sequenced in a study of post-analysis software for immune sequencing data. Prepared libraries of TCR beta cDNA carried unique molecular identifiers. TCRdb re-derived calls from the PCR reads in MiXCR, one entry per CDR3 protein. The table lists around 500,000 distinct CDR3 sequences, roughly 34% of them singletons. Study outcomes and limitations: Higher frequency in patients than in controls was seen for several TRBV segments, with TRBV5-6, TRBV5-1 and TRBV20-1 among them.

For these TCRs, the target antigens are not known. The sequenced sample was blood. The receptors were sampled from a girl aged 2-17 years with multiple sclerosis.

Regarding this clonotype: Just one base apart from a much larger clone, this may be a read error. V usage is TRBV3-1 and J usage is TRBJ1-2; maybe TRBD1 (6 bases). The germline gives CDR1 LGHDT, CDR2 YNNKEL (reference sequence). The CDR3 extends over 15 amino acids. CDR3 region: CDSSPSTGTTYGYTF. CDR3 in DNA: TGTGACAGCAGCCCCTCGACCGGGACAACCTATGGCTACACCTTC.

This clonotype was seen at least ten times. The CDR3 DNA is TGTGCCAGCAGTTTTGGGGCCGGGACAGGGAAGGGAAGGATCAACAATGAGCAGTTCTTC. This translates into CASSFGAGTGKGRINNEQFF. The chain employs TRBV12-3 or TRBV12-4 and TRBJ2-1; 9 bases agree with TRBD1. Trimming at V came to 3 bases and at J to 5 bases, leaving 20 bases not matched to a gene. The CDR3 is made up of 20 amino acids.

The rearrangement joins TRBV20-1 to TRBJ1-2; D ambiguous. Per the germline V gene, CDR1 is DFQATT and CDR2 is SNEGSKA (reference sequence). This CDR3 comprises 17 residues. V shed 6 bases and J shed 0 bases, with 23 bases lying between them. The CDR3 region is CSAADWAKVRANYGYTF. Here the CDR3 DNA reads TGCAGTGCCGCCGATTGGGCCAAAGTACGTGCTAACTATGGCTACACCTTC.

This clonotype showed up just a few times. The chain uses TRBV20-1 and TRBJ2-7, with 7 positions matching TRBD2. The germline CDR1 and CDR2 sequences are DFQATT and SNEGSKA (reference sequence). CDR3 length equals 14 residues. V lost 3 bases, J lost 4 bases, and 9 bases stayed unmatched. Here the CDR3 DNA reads TGCAGTGCTAGGCATCGACTAGCAGATTACGAGCAGTACTTC. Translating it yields CSARHRLADYEQYF.

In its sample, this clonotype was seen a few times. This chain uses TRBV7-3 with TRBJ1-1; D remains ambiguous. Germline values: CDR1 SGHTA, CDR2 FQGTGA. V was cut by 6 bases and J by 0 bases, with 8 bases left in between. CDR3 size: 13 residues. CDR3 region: CASRRLMNTEAFF. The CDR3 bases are TGTGCCAGCAGGCGCCTCATGAACACTGAAGCTTTCTTT.

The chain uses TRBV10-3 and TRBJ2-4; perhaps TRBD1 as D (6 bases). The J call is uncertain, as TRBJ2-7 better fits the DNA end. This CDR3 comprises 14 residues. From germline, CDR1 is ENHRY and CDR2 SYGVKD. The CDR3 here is CAISEVGRGYEQYF. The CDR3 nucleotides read TGTGCCATCAGTGAAGTGGGCAGGGGCTACGAGCAGTACTTC.